The rows below give T cell receptor beta chains drawn from one sample of a study of Ad26.COV2.S vaccination and SARS-CoV-2 variants. Profiled with immunoSEQ multiplex PCR; TCRdb holds only in-frame clones, not every one. This sample has roughly 100,000 clones, with around 80% found just once. The sequences come from peripheral blood, collected after recovery from COVID-19. The receptor set was obtained from a human donor who had recovered from COVID-19. CDR3s include the opening cysteine and the closing phenylalanine or tryptophan. D genes are given only for firm matches. Size values are once, few and many counts, or a class for expanded clones, and some rows have none.

v_call	cdr3_length	j_call	d_call	clone_size	cdr3_aa	cdr3_nt
TRBV4-1	15	TRBJ1-4	NA	NA	CASSRGGAANEKLFF	TGCGCCAGCAGCCGTGGGGGGGCGGCTAATGAAAAACTGTTTTTT
TRBV27	13	TRBJ2-7	NA	once	CASSSGQSYEQYF	TGTGCCAGCAGTTCCGGACAGTCCTACGAGCAGTACTTC
TRBV7-2	14	TRBJ2-5	TRBD2	NA	CASSSRGAWETQYF	TGTGCCAGCAGCTCGCGGGGGGCCTGGGAGACCCAGTACTTC
TRBV10-3	13	TRBJ2-1	TRBD1	NA	CAISDEQGNEQFF	TGTGCCATCAGTGACGAACAGGGGAATGAGCAGTTCTTC
TRBV6-5	14	TRBJ2-3	NA	NA	CASKQGIRTDTQYF	TGTGCCAGCAAGCAGGGGATTAGGACAGATACGCAGTATTTT
TRBV24-1	13	TRBJ2-3	NA	NA	CATSRTRADTQYF	TGTGCCACCAGTCGGACCAGGGCAGATACGCAGTATTTT
TRBV7-2	13	TRBJ2-5	NA	NA	CASSWSPRETQYF	TGTGCCAGCAGCTGGTCCCCGAGGGAGACCCAGTACTTC
TRBV10-1	12	TRBJ2-1	NA	NA	CASSENRVVQFF	TGCGCCAGCAGTGAAAACAGGGTTGTGCAGTTCTTC
TRBV29-1	14	TRBJ2-2	TRBD1	NA	CSARGTGNSGELFF	TGCAGCGCCCGTGGGACAGGGAATAGCGGGGAGCTGTTTTTT
TRBV11-2	11	TRBJ2-5	NA	NA	CASSLTETQYF	TGTGCCAGCAGCTTAACGGAGACCCAGTACTTC
TRBV28	13	TRBJ2-2	NA	NA	CASRGVNTGELFF	TGTGCCAGCAGGGGGGTCAACACCGGGGAGCTGTTTTTT
TRBV7-9	13	TRBJ2-1	NA	NA	CASSLASYNEQFF	TGTGCCAGCAGCTTAGCCAGTTACAATGAGCAGTTCTTC
TRBV7-9	16	TRBJ2-2	NA	NA	CASSLGASPNTGELFF	TGTGCCAGCAGCTTAGGGGCCTCTCCGAACACCGGGGAGCTGTTTTTT
TRBV19	14	TRBJ2-2	NA	NA	CASSLQGNTGELFF	TGTGCCAGTAGTTTACAGGGAAACACCGGGGAGCTGTTTTTT
TRBV7-9	15	TRBJ2-5	TRBD2	NA	CASRSRAGGPETQYF	TGTGCCAGCAGAAGCAGAGCGGGGGGGCCAGAGACCCAGTACTTC
TRBV3-1/TRBV3-2	9	TRBJ1-1	NA	NA	CASTAEAFF	TGTGCCAGCACGGCGGAAGCTTTCTTT
TRBV2	14	TRBJ1-4	NA	once	CASSENRVGEKLFF	TGTGCCAGCAGTGAGAACAGGGTTGGTGAAAAACTGTTTTTT
TRBV7-2	16	TRBJ1-3	NA	NA	CASSLQRPMHGNTIYF	TGTGCCAGCAGCTTACAAAGACCTATGCATGGAAACACCATATATTTT
TRBV19	12	TRBJ1-2	NA	NA	CASSITGNGCTF	TGTGCCAGTAGTATCACCGGGAATGGCTGCACCTTC
TRBV6-5	15	TRBJ2-3	NA	NA	CASSYKDPVTDTQYF	TGTGCCAGCAGTTACAAGGACCCAGTCACAGATACGCAGTATTTT
TRBV5-6	13	TRBJ2-2	NA	NA	CASSLQATGELFF	TGTGCCAGCAGCTTACAGGCGACCGGGGAGCTGTTTTTT
TRBV28	15	TRBJ1-4	NA	once	CASRARAATNEKLFF	TGTGCCAGCAGGGCCAGGGCAGCAACTAATGAAAAACTGTTTTTT
TRBV28	13	TRBJ2-7	NA	NA	CASTQPSPYEQYF	TGTGCCAGCACCCAGCCTTCCCCCTACGAGCAGTACTTC
TRBV3-1/TRBV3-2	14	TRBJ1-5	NA	NA	CASSQWRGDQPQHF	TGTGCCAGCAGCCAATGGAGGGGAGATCAGCCCCAGCATTTT
TRBV18	14	TRBJ1-2	NA	NA	CASSVSGRHYGYTF	TGTGCCAGCTCGGTTTCGGGCCGTCACTATGGCTACACCTTC
TRBV24-1	14	TRBJ2-7	TRBD1	NA	CATSADRGGYEQYF	TGTGCCACCAGTGCGGACAGGGGAGGCTACGAGCAGTACTTC
TRBV5-5	15	TRBJ1-5	NA	NA	CASSLLGDGNQPQHF	TGTGCCAGCAGCTTGTTAGGGGATGGCAATCAGCCCCAGCATTTT
TRBV19	13	TRBJ1-2	NA	NA	CASSMFGWDGYTF	TGTGCCAGTAGTATGTTTGGGTGGGATGGCTACACCTTC